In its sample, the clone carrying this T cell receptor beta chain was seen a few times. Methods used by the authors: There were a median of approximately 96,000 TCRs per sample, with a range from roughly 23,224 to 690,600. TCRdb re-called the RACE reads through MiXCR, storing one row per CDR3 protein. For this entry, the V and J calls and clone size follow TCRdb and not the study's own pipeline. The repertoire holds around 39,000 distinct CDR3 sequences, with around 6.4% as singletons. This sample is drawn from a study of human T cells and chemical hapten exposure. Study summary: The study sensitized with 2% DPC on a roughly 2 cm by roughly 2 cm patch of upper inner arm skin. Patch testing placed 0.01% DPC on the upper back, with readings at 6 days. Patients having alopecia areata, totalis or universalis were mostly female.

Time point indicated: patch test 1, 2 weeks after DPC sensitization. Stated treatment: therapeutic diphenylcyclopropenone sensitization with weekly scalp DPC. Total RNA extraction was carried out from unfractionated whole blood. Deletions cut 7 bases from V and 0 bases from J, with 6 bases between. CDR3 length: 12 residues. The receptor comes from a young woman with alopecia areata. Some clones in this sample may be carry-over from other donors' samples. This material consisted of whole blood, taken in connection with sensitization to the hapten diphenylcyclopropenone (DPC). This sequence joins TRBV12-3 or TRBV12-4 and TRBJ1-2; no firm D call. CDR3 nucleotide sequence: TGTGCCAGCAAGCCGACTAACTATGGCTACACCTTC. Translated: CASKPTNYGYTF.